The 22 T cell receptor beta chains presented below share a single source sample, sequenced in a study of cytotoxic CD8 clonotypes in ibrutinib-treated CLL. Profiling relied on immunoSEQ multiplex PCR, and the TCRdb table lists in-frame clones only, not all of them. Of 300,000 or so clones in the sample, 67% were seen once. The starting material was PBMCs, obtained after 36 months of ibrutinib treatment. These receptors all stem from a human donor with chronic lymphocytic leukemia.

This clone has a handful of counts. The V gene is TRBV13, the J gene TRBJ2-5; D is unclear. Germline V gene lookup returns CDR1 PRHDT and CDR2 FYEKMQ (reference sequence). CDR3 size: 13 residues. V lost 0 bases and J 7 bases, leaving 9 bases between the germline ends. CDR3: CASSLGGLRTQYF. As DNA, the CDR3 is TGTGCCAGCAGCTTAGGGGGTTTGCGGACCCAGTACTTC.

This chain links TRBV11-3 with TRBJ2-3; D remains unclear. Trimming stripped 2 bases from V and 5 bases from J, with 8 bases between. The CDR3 is 13 amino acids. Germline values: CDR1 SGHNT, CDR2 YENEEA. In nucleotides, the CDR3 is TGTGCCAGCAGCTTAACAAGCGTAGATACGCAGTATTTT. It yields the protein CASSLTSVDTQYF.

The chain couples TRBV21-1 to TRBJ2-6; the table's D call, TRBD2, was not checked against the DNA. TRBV21-1 corresponds to a pseudogene. CDR3 length equals 19 residues. The CDR3 nucleotides are TGTGCCAGCAGCAAAGTCAGGCAGGAGGAGAACTCTGGGGCCAACGTCCTGACTTTC. This sequence encodes CASSKVRQEENSGANVLTF.

This clone showed up just a few times. The chain combines TRBV7-2 with TRBJ2-5; D uncertain. Trimming took off 1 base at V and 0 bases at J, with 3 bases between the two ends. This CDR3 comprises 13 residues. The germline V gene has CDR1 SGHTA and CDR2 FQGNSA. The CDR3 reads CASSLVYQETQYF. In DNA form, the CDR3 reads TGTGCCAGCAGCTTAGTGTACCAAGAGACCCAGTACTTC.

The table lists this clone with a few counts. One junction end disagrees with the germline gene, perhaps due to a read error. The chain joins TRBV9 to TRBJ2-1; no definite D call. This CDR3 has 11 residues. CDR1 is SGDLS and CDR2 is YYNGEE in the germline V gene. CDR3 region: CASGVYNEQFF. Here the CDR3 DNA reads TGTGCCAGCGGCGTGTACAATGAGCAGTTCTTC.

The chain combines TRBV16 with TRBJ1-2; TRBD1 aligns across 8 bases. V lost 0 bases, J lost 6 bases, and 0 bases stayed unmatched. The CDR3 extends over 13 amino acids. Germline CDR1 KGHSY, CDR2 FQNENV. The CDR3 region has the DNA TGTGCCAGCAGCCAATCGGGACAGGATGGCTACACCTTC. Its protein product is CASSQSGQDGYTF. Full variable domain (remainder filled in from reference TRBV16 and TRBJ1-2): GEEVAQTPKHLVRGEGQKAKLYCAPIKGHSYVFWYQQVLKNEFKFLISFQNENVFDETGMPKERFSAKCLPNSPCSLEIQATKLEDSAVYFCASSQSGQDGYTFGSGTRLTVV.

The chain recombines TRBV10-3 with TRBJ2-2; TRBD1 aligns across 7 bases. The V and J ends lost 11 bases and 1 base, in that order; junction bases with no gene match: 7. CDR3 length equals 14 residues. Germline CDR1 and CDR2: ENHRY and SYGVKD. The CDR3 DNA reads TGTGCCCTGAGGGACAGCCAGAACACCGGGGAGCTGTTTTTT. Residues: CALRDSQNTGELFF.

This clone was seen more than once but under ten times. V and J are TRBV7-3 and TRBJ1-1, with D possibly TRBD1 on 6 matching bases. With 5 bases removed from V and 0 bases from J, the gap between germline ends came to 16 bases. Germline loops: CDR1 SGHTA, CDR2 FQGTGA. The length of the CDR3 is 16 residues. CDR3 residues: CASSRGGSKMNTEAFF. CDR3 bases: TGTGCCAGCAGCAGAGGGGGTTCGAAAATGAACACTGAAGCTTTCTTT.

V is TRBV29-1 and J is TRBJ2-7, with 10 bases aligning to TRBD1. This CDR3 has 15 residues. CDR1 and CDR2 from the germline V gene are SQVTM and ANQGSEA. The J segment lost 3 bases and the V segment lost 4 bases, leaving 9 bases of the junction unmatched. The DNA of the CDR3 is TGCAGCGTTGGGAGGGGACAGGGGACAAACTACGAGCAGTACTTC. Translation: CSVGRGQGTNYEQYF.

The chain carries TRBV4-2 and TRBJ1-2; 7 bases line up with TRBD1. V dropped 1 base and J dropped 4; count of bases not matched to a gene: 3. This CDR3 has 14 residues. CDR1 is LGHNA and CDR2 is YNFKEQ in the germline V gene. CDR3 amino acids: CASSQVTGVYGYTF. CDR3 sequence (DNA): TGTGCCAGCAGCCAAGTAACAGGGGTCTATGGCTACACCTTC.

V and J are TRBV9 and TRBJ2-3, with D possibly matching TRBD1 (6 bases). The CDR3 sequence is 14 residues long. Germline CDR1 reads SGDLS; CDR2 reads YYNGEE. V was pared by 3 bases and J by 4 bases, with 12 bases between. Here the CDR3 reads CASSARGIADTQYF. CDR3 DNA sequence: TGTGCCAGCAGCGCAAGGGGGATTGCAGATACGCAGTATTTT.

This clone appeared a single time. The J gene is TRBJ2-7, the V gene TRBV27; 10 nucleotides match TRBD1. Germline V gene data show CDR1 as MNHEY and CDR2 as SMNVEV (reference sequence). This CDR3 region has 13 residues. The junction had 6 bases not matched to a gene; V was cut back by 6 bases and J by 7 bases. The CDR3 DNA follows: TGTGCCAGCAGGCGACAGGGGGCAGTTGAGCAGTACTTC. It yields the protein CASRRQGAVEQYF.

This clone was found a few times. The gene calls are TRBV18 and TRBJ2-2, with a tentative D call TRBD1 (6 bases). The V gene's germline CDR1 is KGHSH and CDR2 LQKENI. V was pared by 1 base and J by 3 bases, with 9 bases between. The CDR3 has 15 amino acids. The CDR3 bases are TGTGCCAGCTCACCACAGACAGGAGACACCGGGGAGCTGTTTTTT. This sequence encodes CASSPQTGDTGELFF.

This chain connects TRBV19 to TRBJ1-2, with 9 bases fitting TRBD1. With V trimmed by 5 bases and J by 3 bases, 10 bases remained unmatched. The CDR3 covers 16 residues. Germline CDR1 reads LNHDA; CDR2 reads SQIVND (reference sequence). This CDR3 is CASSFGQGIFDYGYTF. CDR3 in DNA: TGTGCCAGTAGTTTCGGACAGGGGATTTTTGACTATGGCTACACCTTC.

The chain has TRBV5-6 and TRBJ2-7; the D is unclear. This CDR3 comprises 15 residues. Trimming left V 1 base short and J 1 base short, with 12 bases between. The germline gives CDR1 SGHDT, CDR2 YYEEEE. CDR3 in amino acids: CASSLLVADSYEQYF. The CDR3, as DNA: TGTGCCAGCAGCTTGCTGGTGGCGGATTCCTACGAGCAGTACTTC. Using reference TRBV5-6 and TRBJ2-7 for the parts outside the CDR3, the full variable domain is DAGVTQSPTHLIKTRGQQVTLRCSPKSGHDTVSWYQQALGQGPQFIFQYYEEEERQRGNFPDRFSGHQFPNYSSELNVNALLLGDSALYLCASSLLVADSYEQYFGPGTRLTVT.

In this sample, this clone turned up a few times. CDR3 coding DNA: TGTGCCAGCAGCTCCCCGGATATTTACCTGCAGGGCAATCAGCCCCAGCATTTT. Encoded protein: CASSSPDIYLQGNQPQHF. This rearrangement joins TRBV7-8 to TRBJ1-5; D remains unclear. V lost 4 bases, J lost 2 bases, and 21 bases lay in between. The germline CDR1 and CDR2 sequences are SGHVS and FQNEAQ. The CDR3 is made up of 18 amino acids.

The V gene is TRBV27, the J gene TRBJ2-7, with no clear D. The CDR3 is 11 residues long. From germline, CDR1 is MNHEY and CDR2 SMNVEV (reference sequence). Trimming cost V 5 bases and J 6 bases, with 8 bases left between them. CDR3 sequence: CASSTLGEQYF. Written as DNA, the CDR3 is TGTGCCAGCAGTACTCTCGGCGAGCAGTACTTC.

The J gene is TRBJ1-2, the V gene TRBV7-2; D might be TRBD1 (5 bases). Trimming stripped 1 base from V and 0 bases from J, with 6 bases between. The CDR3 sequence is 14 residues long. In germline, CDR1 is SGHTA, CDR2 FQGNSA. The DNA of the CDR3 is TGTGCCAGCAGCTTAGGGGGCACTAACTATGGCTACACCTTC. It codes for CASSLGGTNYGYTF.

This sequence joins TRBV5-1 and TRBJ1-6; D is possibly TRBD1 (5 bases). The V end was cut by 2 bases, the J end by 10 bases, with 16 bases between. The germline gives CDR1 SGHRS, CDR2 YFSETQ. The CDR3 loop spans 15 amino acids. This CDR3 is CASSFGRDLRSPLHF. For the CDR3, the DNA is TGCGCCAGCAGCTTCGGACGGGACTTGAGATCACCCCTCCACTTT.

This clone has only a few counts. This chain uses TRBV7-9 with TRBJ2-5; 10 bases are a match to TRBD1. CDR1 and CDR2 (germline): SEHNR, FQNEAQ (reference sequence). There are 14 residues in the CDR3. V shed 1 base and J 5 bases; nucleotides not matched to a gene: 1. The CDR3 sequence is CASSLEDRGETQYF. The CDR3, as DNA: TGTGCCAGCAGCTTAGAGGACAGGGGGGAGACCCAGTACTTC.

The J gene is TRBJ2-4, the V gene TRBV7-6; tentatively, D is TRBD2 (6 bases). V was shortened by 5 bases and J by 3 bases, with 20 bases between the two germline ends. The CDR3 spans 17 residues. In germline, CDR1 is SGHVS, CDR2 FNYEAQ. Here the CDR3 reads CASSLSQTSWVKNIQYF. The CDR3 nucleotides are TGTGCCAGCAGCCTCAGTCAGACTAGTTGGGTCAAAAACATTCAGTACTTC.

The chain carries TRBV7-8 and TRBJ2-1; D possibly corresponds to TRBD2 (5 bases). Germline loops: CDR1 SGHVS, CDR2 FQNEAQ. V lost 5 bases, J lost 4 bases, and 12 bases lay in between. The CDR3 extends over 14 amino acids. The CDR3 DNA follows: TGTGCCAGCAGCCGGACGGACTCTTACAATGAGCAGTTCTTC. Translation: CASSRTDSYNEQFF.